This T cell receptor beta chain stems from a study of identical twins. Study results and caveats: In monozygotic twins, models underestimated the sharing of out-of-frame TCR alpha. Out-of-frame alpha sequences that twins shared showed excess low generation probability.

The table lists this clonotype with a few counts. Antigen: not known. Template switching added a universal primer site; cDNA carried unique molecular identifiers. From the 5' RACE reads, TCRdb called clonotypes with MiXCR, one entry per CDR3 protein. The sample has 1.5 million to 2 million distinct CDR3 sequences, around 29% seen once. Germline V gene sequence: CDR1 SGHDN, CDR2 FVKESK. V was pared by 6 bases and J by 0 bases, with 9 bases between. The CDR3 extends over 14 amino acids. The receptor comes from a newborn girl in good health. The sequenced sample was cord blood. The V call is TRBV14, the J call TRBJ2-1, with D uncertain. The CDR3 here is CASSWALSYNEQFF. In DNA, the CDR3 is TGTGCCAGCAGTTGGGCTCTCTCCTACAATGAGCAGTTCTTC.